This entry lists 14 T cell receptor beta chains sequenced from one sample in a study of human T cells and chemical hapten exposure. Documented time point: patch test 1, 2 weeks after DPC sensitization. Specified treatment: therapeutic diphenylcyclopropenone sensitization with weekly scalp DPC. TCRdb re-called the RACE reads with MiXCR, one entry per CDR3 protein. Of about 120,000 distinct CDR3 sequences detected, around an eighth appear once; the ten largest clones hold 1.4%. The material was whole blood, obtained in connection with sensitization to the hapten diphenylcyclopropenone (DPC). Every receptor here comes from a woman aged 45-65 years with alopecia areata. Some clones in this sample may be carry-over from other donors' samples.

This clonotype was counted only a few times. The chain employs TRBV7-2 and TRBJ1-1, with D unresolved. The ends were cut back, 4 bases at V and 1 base at J, with 16 bases in the middle. Germline V gives CDR1 SGHTA, CDR2 FQGNSA. The CDR3 is made up of 16 amino acids. As DNA, the CDR3 is TGTGCCAGCAGCTCTCGAGGGCGCACACCGAACACTGAAGCTTTCTTT. Residues: CASSSRGRTPNTEAFF.

This clonotype was observed a handful of times. The V gene is TRBV20-1, the J gene TRBJ2-3; 7 positions agree with TRBD2. The germline V gene encodes CDR1 DFQATT and CDR2 SNEGSKA (reference sequence). The CDR3 runs to 15 residues. V dropped 2 bases and J dropped 2; count of bases not matched to a gene: 7. CDR3 residues: CSARIGGRDTDTQYF. The DNA of the CDR3 is TGCAGTGCTAGAATTGGGGGGAGGGACACAGATACGCAGTATTTT.

The chain is built from TRBV11-2 and TRBJ1-2; 7 bases match TRBD1. J was trimmed by 0 bases and V by 5 bases; bases with no gene match: 12. This CDR3 spans 17 amino acids. The germline gives CDR1 SGHAT, CDR2 FQNNGV. The CDR3 region is CASSTLRTGLANYGYTF. The DNA of the CDR3 is TGTGCCAGCAGCACACTACGGACAGGACTCGCTAACTATGGCTACACCTTC.

In this sample, this clonotype turned up a few times. CDR3 bases: TGTGCCAGCAGCCCTAGCGTTCTCCAAAATTCACCCCTCCACTTT. Protein product: CASSPSVLQNSPLHF. This rearrangement joins TRBV7-6 to TRBJ1-6, with D unresolved. Trimming cost V 5 bases and J 7 bases, with 15 bases left between them. This CDR3 spans 15 amino acids. CDR1 and CDR2 from the germline V gene are SGHVS and FNYEAQ.

This clonotype was seen a few times. The genes are TRBV10-3 and TRBJ1-6, with D unclear. Trimming pared 5 bases from V and 5 bases from J, leaving 7 bases between. CDR3 length: 13 amino acids. Germline CDR1 ENHRY, CDR2 SYGVKD. The CDR3 here is CAISPANNSPLHF. As DNA, the CDR3 is TGTGCCATCAGTCCCGCCAATAATTCACCCCTCCACTTT.

This clonotype has at least ten counts. The V gene is TRBV7-9, the J gene TRBJ1-2, with D uncertain. The CDR3 spans 13 residues. With 2 bases removed from V and 1 base from J, the gap between germline ends came to 5 bases. CDR1 is SEHNR and CDR2 is FQNEAQ in the germline V gene (reference sequence). The CDR3 sequence is CASSLYSNYGYTF. CDR3 nucleotide sequence: TGTGCCAGCAGCTTATACAGTAACTATGGCTACACCTTC. Full variable domain (remainder filled in from reference TRBV7-9 and TRBJ1-2): DTGVSQNPRHKITKRGQNVTFRCDPISEHNRLYWYRQTLGQGPEFLTYFQNEAQLEKSRLLSDRFSAERPKGSFSTLEIQRTEQGDSAMYLCASSLYSNYGYTFGSGTRLTVV.

This clonotype was recorded at least ten times. V is TRBV13 and J is TRBJ2-2; TRBD1 is a possible D gene (6 bases). V shed 5 bases and J shed 5 bases, with 9 bases lying between them. This CDR3 has 13 amino acids. The germline V gene has CDR1 PRHDT and CDR2 FYEKMQ (reference sequence). The CDR3: CASSQTGTGELFF. The CDR3 nucleotides are TGTGCCAGCAGCCAAACAGGGACCGGGGAGCTGTTTTTT.

This chain links TRBV28 with TRBJ1-2; perhaps TRBD1 as D (5 bases). CDR3 length equals 13 residues. CDR1 MDHEN and CDR2 SYDVKM come from the germline V gene. The germline V and J ends were trimmed by 6 bases and 5 bases, with 13 bases remaining between them. The CDR3 is CASREGRFYGYTF. In DNA, the CDR3 is TGTGCCAGCAGGGAGGGACGGTTTTATGGCTACACCTTC.

Note on this clonotype: This may come from a read error, since a much larger clone is one base off. V is TRBV7-9 and J is TRBJ1-4, with 12 bases identical to TRBD1. CDR3 length: 15 residues. Germline V lookup: CDR1 SEHNR, CDR2 FQNEAQ (reference sequence). Here the CDR3 DNA reads TGTGCCGGCAGCCCAGGGACAGGGGGCGAGGAAAAACTGTTTTTT. Translated, it gives CAGSPGTGGEEKLFF. Full variable domain (outside the CDR3, taken from reference TRBV7-9 and TRBJ1-4): DTGVSQNPRHKITKRGQNVTFRCDPISEHNRLYWYRQTLGQGPEFLTYFQNEAQLEKSRLLSDRFSAERPKGSFSTLEIQRTEQGDSAMYLCAGSPGTGGEEKLFFGSGTQLSVL.

This clonotype was counted many times. The chain is built from TRBV21-1 and TRBJ1-2; the table calls TRBD1, which could not be checked here. TRBV21-1 is listed as a pseudogene. The CDR3 sequence is 15 residues long. CDR3 in amino acids: CASSPWTGYAYGYTF. CDR3 sequence (DNA): TGTGCCAGCAGCCCATGGACAGGGTACGCCTATGGCTACACCTTC.

V usage is TRBV29-1 and J usage is TRBJ2-2; D is perhaps TRBD1 (6 bases). Deletions cut 8 bases from V and 9 bases from J, with 13 bases between. This CDR3 spans 11 amino acids. The germline V gene encodes CDR1 SQVTM and CDR2 ANQGSEA. This CDR3 reads CSTLTGWELFF. In DNA, the CDR3 is TGCAGCACCCTGACAGGCTGGGAGCTGTTTTTT.

This clonotype was detected many times. The chain combines TRBV6-5 with TRBJ2-7; the match to TRBD1 covers 11 bases. J lost 2 bases, V lost 10 bases, and 10 bases had no gene match. CDR3 length: 15 residues. Germline-derived CDR1 and CDR2 are MNHEY and SVGAGI. CDR3 bases: TGTGCCACTAAAGGGCCGGGACAGGGGGCCTACGAGCAGTACTTC. Translating gives CATKGPGQGAYEQYF.

The chain uses TRBV29-1 and TRBJ1-1; 9 bases are a match to TRBD1. The length of the CDR3 is 13 residues. With V trimmed by 6 bases and J by 5 bases, 7 bases remained unmatched. Per germline, CDR1 SQVTM and CDR2 ANQGSEA. The CDR3, as DNA: TGCAGCGTCGCGAGACAGGGGGATACTGAAGCTTTCTTT. As protein: CSVARQGDTEAFF.

This clonotype was seen only a few times. In nucleotides, the CDR3 is TGTGCCACCGAGAGTAGCCGCACAGATACGCAGTATTTT. The encoded protein is CATESSRTDTQYF. V and J are TRBV24-1 and TRBJ2-3; no firm D call. The V and J ends lost 9 bases and 1 base respectively, with 10 bases between them. CDR1 and CDR2 from the germline V gene are KGHDR and SFDVKD. The length of the CDR3 is 13 residues.